This T cell receptor beta chain was sequenced during a study of cytotoxic CD8 clonotypes in ibrutinib-treated CLL. Study outcomes and limitations: Among the clonotypes, public ones were uncommon and contracted or held stable on treatment. Baseline levels of clonality went above those of age-matched healthy donors and moved with circulating CD8+ T-cell counts.

Only in-frame clones appear in the TCRdb table, and some are missing; sequencing was by immunoSEQ multiplex PCR. The sample carries 100,000 or so clones, approximately 56% recorded once. V lost 2 bases and J 2 bases, leaving 10 bases between the germline ends. Germline V gene sequence: CDR1 MNHEY, CDR2 SVGAGI. CDR3 length equals 14 residues. Concerning this clone: Its matching antigen is unknown.

The sequence was collected from a human donor with chronic lymphocytic leukemia. V is TRBV6-5 and J is TRBJ2-7, with D tentatively TRBD1 (5 bases). Specimen: PBMCs, collected after 24 months of ibrutinib treatment. Here the CDR3 DNA reads TGTGCCAGCAGTTACAAATGGGGCCCCTACGAGCAGTACTTC. Translating it yields CASSYKWGPYEQYF.